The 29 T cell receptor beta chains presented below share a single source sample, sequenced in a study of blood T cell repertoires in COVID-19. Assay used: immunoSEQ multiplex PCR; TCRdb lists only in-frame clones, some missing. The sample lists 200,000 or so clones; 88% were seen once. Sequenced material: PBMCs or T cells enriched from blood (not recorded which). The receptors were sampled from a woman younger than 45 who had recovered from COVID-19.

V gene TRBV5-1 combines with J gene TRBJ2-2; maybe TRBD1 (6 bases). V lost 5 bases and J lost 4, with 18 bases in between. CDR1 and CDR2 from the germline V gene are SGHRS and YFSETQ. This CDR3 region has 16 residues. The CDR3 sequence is CASSYTTPDSTGELFF. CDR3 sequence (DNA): TGCGCCAGCAGTTATACGACGCCGGACAGCACCGGGGAGCTGTTTTTT. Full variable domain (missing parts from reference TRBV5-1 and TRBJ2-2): KAGVTQTPRYLIKTRGQQVTLSCSPISGHRSVSWYQQTPGQGLQFLFEYFSETQRNKGNFPGRFSGRQFSNSRSEMNVSTLELGDSALYLCASSYTTPDSTGELFFGEGSRLTVL.

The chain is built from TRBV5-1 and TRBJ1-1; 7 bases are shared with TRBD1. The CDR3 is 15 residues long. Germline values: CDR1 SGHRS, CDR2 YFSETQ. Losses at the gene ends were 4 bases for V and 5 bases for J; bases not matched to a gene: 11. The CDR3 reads CASSSGDSLGTEAFF. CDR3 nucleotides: TGCGCCAGCAGCAGTGGGGACAGCTTAGGGACTGAAGCTTTCTTT. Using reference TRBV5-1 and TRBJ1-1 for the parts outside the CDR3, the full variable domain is KAGVTQTPRYLIKTRGQQVTLSCSPISGHRSVSWYQQTPGQGLQFLFEYFSETQRNKGNFPGRFSGRQFSNSRSEMNVSTLELGDSALYLCASSSGDSLGTEAFFGQGTRLTVV.

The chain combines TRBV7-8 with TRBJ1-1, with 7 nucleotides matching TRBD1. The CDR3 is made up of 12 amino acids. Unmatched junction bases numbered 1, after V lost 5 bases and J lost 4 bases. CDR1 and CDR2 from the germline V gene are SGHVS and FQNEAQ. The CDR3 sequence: CASSPGGTEAFF. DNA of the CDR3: TGTGCCAGCAGCCCAGGGGGCACTGAAGCTTTCTTT.

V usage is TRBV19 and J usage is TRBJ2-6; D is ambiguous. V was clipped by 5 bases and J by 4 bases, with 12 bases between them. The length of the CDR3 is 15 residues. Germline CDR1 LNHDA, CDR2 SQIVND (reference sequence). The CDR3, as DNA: TGTGCCAGTAGTGTTGAGGAACCCGGGGCCAACGTCCTGACTTTC. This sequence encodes CASSVEEPGANVLTF.

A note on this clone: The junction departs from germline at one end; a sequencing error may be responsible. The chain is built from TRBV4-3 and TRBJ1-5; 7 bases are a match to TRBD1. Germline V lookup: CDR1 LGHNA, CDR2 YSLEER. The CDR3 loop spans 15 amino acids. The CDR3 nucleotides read TGCGCCAGCAGCCAAGAGAGACAGGGCAACCAGCCCCAGCATTTT. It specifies CASSQERQGNQPQHF.

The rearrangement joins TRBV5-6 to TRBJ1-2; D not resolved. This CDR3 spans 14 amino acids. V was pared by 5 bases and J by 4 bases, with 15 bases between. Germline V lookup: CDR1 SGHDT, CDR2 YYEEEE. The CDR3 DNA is TGTGCCAGCAGGCTGGTCGGGGATTCCTATGGCTACACCTTC. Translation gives CASRLVGDSYGYTF.

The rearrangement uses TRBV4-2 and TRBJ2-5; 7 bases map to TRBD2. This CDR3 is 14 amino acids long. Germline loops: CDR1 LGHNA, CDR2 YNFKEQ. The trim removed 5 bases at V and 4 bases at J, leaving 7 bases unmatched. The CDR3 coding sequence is TGTGCCAGCAGCTTCAACCCGGGGGGAGAGACCCAGTACTTC. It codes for CASSFNPGGETQYF.

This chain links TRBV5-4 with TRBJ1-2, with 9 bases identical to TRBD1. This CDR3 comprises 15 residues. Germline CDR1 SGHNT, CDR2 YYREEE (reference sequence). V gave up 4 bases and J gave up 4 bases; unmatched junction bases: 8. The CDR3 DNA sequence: TGTGCCAGCAGCCTATACCGGGACAGGGCCTATGGCTACACCTTC. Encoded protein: CASSLYRDRAYGYTF.

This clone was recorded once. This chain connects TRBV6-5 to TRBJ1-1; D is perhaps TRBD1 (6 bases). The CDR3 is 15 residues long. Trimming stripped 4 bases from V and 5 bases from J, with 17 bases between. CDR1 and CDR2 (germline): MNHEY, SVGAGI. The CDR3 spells CASSSEGGGETEAFF. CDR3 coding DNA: TGTGCCAGCAGTTCCGAAGGGGGAGGGGAGACTGAAGCTTTCTTT.

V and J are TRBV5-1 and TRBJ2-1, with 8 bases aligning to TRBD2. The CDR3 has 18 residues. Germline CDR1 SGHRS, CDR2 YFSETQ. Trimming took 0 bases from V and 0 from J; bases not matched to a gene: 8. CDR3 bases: TGCGCCAGCAGCTTGGGTTCGGGAGGGGGTAGCTCCTACAATGAGCAGTTCTTC. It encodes CASSLGSGGGSSYNEQFF.

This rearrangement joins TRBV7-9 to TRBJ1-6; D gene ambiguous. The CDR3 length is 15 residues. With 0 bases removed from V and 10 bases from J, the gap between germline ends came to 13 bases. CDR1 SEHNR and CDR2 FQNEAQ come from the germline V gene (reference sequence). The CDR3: CASSLALWSGSPLHF. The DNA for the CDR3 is TGTGCCAGCAGCTTAGCTCTGTGGTCGGGATCACCCCTCCACTTT.

The CDR3 spells CASSRAGPNQPQHF. The CDR3 DNA is TGTGCCAGCAGTCGGGCAGGGCCAAATCAGCCCCAGCATTTT. The rearrangement joins TRBV6-2 or TRBV6-3 to TRBJ1-5; D is perhaps TRBD1 (5 bases). Trimming took off 5 bases at V and 4 bases at J, with 12 bases between the two ends. Germline lookup yields CDR1 MNHEY and CDR2 SVGEGT. CDR3 length: 14 amino acids.

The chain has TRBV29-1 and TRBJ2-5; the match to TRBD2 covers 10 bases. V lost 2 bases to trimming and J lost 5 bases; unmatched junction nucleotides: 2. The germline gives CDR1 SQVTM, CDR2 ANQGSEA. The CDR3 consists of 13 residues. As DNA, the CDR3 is TGCAGCGTTGAAATTAGCGGGGGGGAGACCCAGTACTTC. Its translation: CSVEISGGETQYF.

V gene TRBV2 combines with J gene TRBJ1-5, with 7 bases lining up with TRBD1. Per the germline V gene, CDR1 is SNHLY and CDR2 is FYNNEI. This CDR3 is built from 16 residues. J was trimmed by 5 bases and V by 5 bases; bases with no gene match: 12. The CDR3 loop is CASSRRGQEGHQPQHF. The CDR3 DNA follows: TGTGCCAGCAGTCGAAGGGGGCAGGAGGGGCATCAGCCCCAGCATTTT.

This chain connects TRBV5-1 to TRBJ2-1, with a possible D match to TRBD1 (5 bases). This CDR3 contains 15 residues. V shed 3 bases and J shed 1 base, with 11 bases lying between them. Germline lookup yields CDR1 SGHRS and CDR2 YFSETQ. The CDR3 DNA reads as TGCGCCAGCAGCTGGCAGGGCGAGTCCTACAATGAGCAGTTCTTC. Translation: CASSWQGESYNEQFF.

DNA of the CDR3: TGCGCCAGCAGCTTGGCGGGACAACTGAACACTGAAGCTTTCTTT. Translation gives CASSLAGQLNTEAFF. The chain employs TRBV5-1 and TRBJ1-1; possible D gene TRBD1, 6 bases. The CDR3 spans 15 residues. Germline-derived CDR1 and CDR2 are SGHRS and YFSETQ. The germline V and J ends were trimmed by 0 bases and 0 bases, with 9 bases remaining between them.

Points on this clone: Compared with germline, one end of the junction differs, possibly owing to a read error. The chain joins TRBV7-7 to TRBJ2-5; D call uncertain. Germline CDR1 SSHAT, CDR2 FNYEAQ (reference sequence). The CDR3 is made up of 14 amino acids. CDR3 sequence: CASSLGQASETQYF. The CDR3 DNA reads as TGTGCTAGCAGCTTAGGGCAGGCCTCGGAGACCCAGTACTTC.

CDR3 sequence: CASSQGQGTETQYF. The DNA for the CDR3 is TGCGCCAGCAGCCAAGGACAGGGTACCGAGACCCAGTACTTC. V usage is TRBV4-3 and J usage is TRBJ2-5; 7 nucleotides match TRBD1. The V segment lost 1 base and the J segment 5 bases; nucleotides outside the gene matches: 4. CDR1 LGHNA and CDR2 YSLEER come from the germline V gene. The CDR3 has 14 amino acids.

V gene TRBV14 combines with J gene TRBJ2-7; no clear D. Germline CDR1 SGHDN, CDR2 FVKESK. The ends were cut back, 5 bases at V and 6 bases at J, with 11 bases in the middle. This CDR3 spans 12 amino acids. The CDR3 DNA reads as TGTGCCAGCAGCTATAGTCGCGTCGAGCAGTACTTC. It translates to CASSYSRVEQYF.

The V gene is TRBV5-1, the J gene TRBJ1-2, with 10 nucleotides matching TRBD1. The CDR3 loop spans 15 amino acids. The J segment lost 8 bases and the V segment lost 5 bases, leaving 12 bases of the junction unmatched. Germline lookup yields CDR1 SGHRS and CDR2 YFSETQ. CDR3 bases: TGCGCCAGCAGGACCCCGGGACAGGGGAATTCAGGCTACACCTTC. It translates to CASRTPGQGNSGYTF.

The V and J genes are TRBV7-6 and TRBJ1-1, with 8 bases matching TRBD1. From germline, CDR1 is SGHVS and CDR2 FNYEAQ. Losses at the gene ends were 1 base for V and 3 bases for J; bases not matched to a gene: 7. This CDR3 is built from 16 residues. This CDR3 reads CASSLVERQGYTEAFF. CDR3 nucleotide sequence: TGTGCCAGCAGCTTAGTTGAAAGACAGGGGTACACTGAAGCTTTCTTT.

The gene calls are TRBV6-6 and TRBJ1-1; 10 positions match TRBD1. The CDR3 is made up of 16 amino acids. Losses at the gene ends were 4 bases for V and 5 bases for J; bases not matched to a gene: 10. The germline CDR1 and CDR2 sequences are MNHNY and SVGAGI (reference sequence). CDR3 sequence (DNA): TGTGCCAGCAGTTGGAATCCGGGACAGGGGACGACTGAAGCTTTCTTT. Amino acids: CASSWNPGQGTTEAFF.

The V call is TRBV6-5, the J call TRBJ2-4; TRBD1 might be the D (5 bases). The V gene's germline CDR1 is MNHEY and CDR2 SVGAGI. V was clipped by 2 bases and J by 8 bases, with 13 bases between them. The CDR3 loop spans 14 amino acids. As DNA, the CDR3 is TGTGCCAGCAGTTACCGGCAGGGTATAGACATTCAGTACTTC. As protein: CASSYRQGIDIQYF.

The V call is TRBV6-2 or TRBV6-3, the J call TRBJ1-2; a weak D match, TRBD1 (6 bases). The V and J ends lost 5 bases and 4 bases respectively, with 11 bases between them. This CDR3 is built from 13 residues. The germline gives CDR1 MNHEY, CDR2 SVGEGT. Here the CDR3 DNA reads TGTGCCAGCAGTCTTCGGACAGTCTATGGCTACACCTTC. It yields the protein CASSLRTVYGYTF.

Here the CDR3 reads CASSPGTVEKLFF. CDR3 DNA sequence: TGCGCCAGCAGCCCCGGGACAGTTGAAAAACTGTTTTTT. The chain combines TRBV4-1 with TRBJ1-4, with 7 bases matching TRBD1. From germline, CDR1 is MGHRA and CDR2 YSYEKL. V lost 4 bases, J lost 7 bases, and 3 bases stayed unmatched. The length of the CDR3 is 13 residues.

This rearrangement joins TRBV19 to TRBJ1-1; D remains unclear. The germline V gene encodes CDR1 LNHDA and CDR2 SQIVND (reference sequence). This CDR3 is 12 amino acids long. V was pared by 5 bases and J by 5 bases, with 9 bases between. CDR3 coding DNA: TGTGCCAGTAGTTCCCAGGTGACTGAAGCTTTCTTT. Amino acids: CASSSQVTEAFF.

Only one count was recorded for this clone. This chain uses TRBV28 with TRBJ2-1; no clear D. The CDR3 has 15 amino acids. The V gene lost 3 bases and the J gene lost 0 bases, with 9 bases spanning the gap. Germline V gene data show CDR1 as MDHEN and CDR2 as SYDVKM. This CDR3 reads CASSFHRSSYNEQFF. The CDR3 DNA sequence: TGTGCCAGCAGTTTTCACCGGAGCTCCTACAATGAGCAGTTCTTC.

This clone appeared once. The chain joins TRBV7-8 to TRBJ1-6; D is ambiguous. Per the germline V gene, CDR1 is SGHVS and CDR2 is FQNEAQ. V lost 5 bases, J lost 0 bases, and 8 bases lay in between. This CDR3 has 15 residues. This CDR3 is CASSTSSSYNSPLHF. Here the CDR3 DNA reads TGTGCCAGCAGCACCTCTAGCTCCTATAATTCACCCCTCCACTTT. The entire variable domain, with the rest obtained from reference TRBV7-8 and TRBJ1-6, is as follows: GAGVSQSPRYKVAKRGQDVALRCDPISGHVSLFWYQQALGQGPEFLTYFQNEAQLDKSGLPSDRFFAERPEGSVSTLKIQRTQQEDSAVYLCASSTSSSYNSPLHFGNGTRLTVT.

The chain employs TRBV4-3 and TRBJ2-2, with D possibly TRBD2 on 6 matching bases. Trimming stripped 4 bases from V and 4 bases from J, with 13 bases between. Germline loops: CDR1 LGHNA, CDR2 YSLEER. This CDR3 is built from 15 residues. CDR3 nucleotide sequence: TGCGCCAGCAGCCCTCGGAGGGCAGGCACCGGGGAGCTGTTTTTT. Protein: CASSPRRAGTGELFF.